This T cell receptor (beta chain) was obtained from a study of Graves' ophthalmopathy and Graves' hyperthyroidism. Broader study findings: Ophthalmopathy could be told apart from stable hyperthyroidism by a 13-signature model (just under 90% sensitivity, 80% to 84% specificity). Appearing in blood as well were most expanded thyroid clonotypes above 0.001 frequency.

Additional autoimmune diseases, uncontrolled infections, pregnancy or lactation disqualified patients. The V end lost 7 bases, the J end lost 3 bases, and 16 bases lay between the germline ends. CDR1 and CDR2 (germline): SQVTM, ANQGSEA. This CDR3 has 14 amino acids. CDR3 regions of TCR beta were amplified from RNA transcripts. First-round RT-PCR employed HTBI primers, with a second-round multiplex PCR after it. From the multiplex PCR reads, TCRdb called clonotypes with MiXCR, one entry per CDR3 protein. This table has hundreds of thousands of distinct CDR3 sequences, about 16% appearing once. This clonotype was observed at least ten times. Its antigen is unidentified.

This sequence originates from a woman younger than 35 with stable Graves' hyperthyroidism. This chain connects TRBV29-1 to TRBJ1-3; D is perhaps TRBD1 (5 bases). Input material: peripheral blood. In DNA, the CDR3 is TGCAGCGCGGGACCCGCCCGGGATGGAAACACCATATATTTT. Translating gives CSAGPARDGNTIYF.